The 20 T cell receptor beta chains listed next were all sequenced from one sample in a study of early T cells in non-severe SARS-CoV-2 infection (dated by TCRdb to the early 2020s). Library method: 5' RACE. Sequenced on a NextSeq 500. TCRdb itself trimmed the public reads at Q25 with fastp, ran MiXCR and retained productive beta chains. Each CDR3 protein gets just one entry, which takes the most common genes and DNA from the rows behind it. The sample includes some 71,000 distinct CDR3 sequences, with approximately 10% observed a single time. The biggest ten clones account for around 6.3% of the sample. Sequenced sample: whole blood. The receptor set was obtained from an adult who was a healthcare worker with PCR-confirmed SARS-CoV-2 infection or an uninfected control (not recorded which).

The chain combines TRBV5-1 with TRBJ1-2, with D perhaps TRBD1 (5 bases). Between the trimmed V and J ends, which lost 1 base and 2 bases, there was a span of 9 bases. CDR3 length equals 14 residues. In germline, CDR1 is SGHRS, CDR2 YFSETQ. Here the CDR3 reads CASSLSPGNYGYTF. The CDR3 DNA follows: TGCGCCAGCAGCTTGAGTCCAGGGAACTATGGCTACACCTTC.

The chain uses TRBV19 and TRBJ2-7; D might be TRBD2 (6 bases). Between the trimmed V and J ends, which lost 6 bases and 2 bases, there was a span of 11 bases. The length of the CDR3 is 13 residues. Germline CDR1 LNHDA, CDR2 SQIVND (reference sequence). The CDR3 DNA sequence: TGTGCCAGTAGGTCGGGACTGACCTACGAGCAGTACTTC. Its protein is CASRSGLTYEQYF.

This chain links TRBV11-1 with TRBJ1-2; D remains ambiguous. V was pared by 4 bases and J by 4 bases, with 7 bases between. CDR1 and CDR2 (germline): SGHAT, FQDESV (reference sequence). This CDR3 contains 12 residues. CDR3: CASSSPSYGYTF. The CDR3 DNA follows: TGTGCCAGCAGCTCTCCGTCCTATGGCTACACCTTC.

For the CDR3, the DNA is TGTGCCAGCTCACCACTTGAAATTACGGGCGAGCAGTACTTC. Residues: CASSPLEITGEQYF. The gene calls are TRBV18 and TRBJ2-7; no clear D gene. The CDR3 contains 14 residues. The V end lost 1 base, the J end lost 6 bases, and 13 bases lay between the germline ends. Germline lookup yields CDR1 KGHSH and CDR2 LQKENI.

This clonotype was counted at least ten times. The V gene is TRBV29-1, the J gene TRBJ1-2; D unclear. Trimming removed 7 bases at V and 3 bases at J, with 9 bases between. Germline V lookup: CDR1 SQVTM, CDR2 ANQGSEA. The CDR3 totals 11 residues. CDR3 loop: CSAGYDYGYTF. The CDR3 bases are TGCAGCGCGGGGTATGACTATGGCTACACCTTC.

The rearrangement links TRBV28 to TRBJ2-7; D is possibly TRBD2 (7 bases). Germline CDR1 reads MDHEN; CDR2 reads SYDVKM. V was clipped by 4 bases and J by 2 bases, with 12 bases between them. The CDR3 consists of 14 residues. The CDR3 nucleotides read TGTGCCAGCAGTTCCCCGGGGGGCCCCTACGAGCAGTACTTC. Its protein product is CASSSPGGPYEQYF. The variable domain in full, completed from reference TRBV28 and TRBJ2-7, reads DVKVTQSSRYLVKRTGEKVFLECVQDMDHENMFWYRQDPGLGLRLIYFSYDVKMKEKGDIPEGYSVSREKKERFSLILESASTNQTSMYLCASSSPGGPYEQYFGPGTRLTVT.

In its sample, this clonotype was seen many times. The chain has TRBV6-1 and TRBJ2-5; possibly TRBD1 or TRBD2 for D (5 bases each). V lost 4 bases and J 2 bases, leaving 11 bases between the germline ends. Germline CDR1 reads MNHNS; CDR2 reads SASEGT. The length of the CDR3 is 14 residues. Here the CDR3 DNA reads TGTGCCAGCAGTGTCATGGGGGTACAAGAGACCCAGTACTTC. Protein sequence: CASSVMGVQETQYF.

The chain carries TRBV20-1 and TRBJ1-1; a possible D gene is TRBD1 (6 bases). In germline, CDR1 is DFQATT, CDR2 SNEGSKA (reference sequence). This CDR3 comprises 15 residues. V was trimmed by 0 bases and J by 0 bases, leaving 11 bases between them. CDR3 in DNA: TGCAGTGCTAGAGATCGTCAGGGGATGAACACTGAAGCTTTCTTT. This encodes CSARDRQGMNTEAFF.

This clonotype was observed at least ten times. V gene TRBV10-3 combines with J gene TRBJ2-3; D unresolved. V was cut by 11 bases and J by 2 bases, with 14 bases left in between. The CDR3 has 13 residues. The germline CDR1 and CDR2 sequences are ENHRY and SYGVKD. The CDR3 spells CASAVAFTDTQYF. CDR3 nucleotides: TGTGCCTCCGCGGTGGCGTTCACAGATACGCAGTATTTT.

V usage is TRBV7-8 and J usage is TRBJ2-3; 8 nucleotides agree with TRBD2. Trimming took 6 bases from V and 1 from J; bases not matched to a gene: 9. There are 16 residues in the CDR3. Germline CDR1 and CDR2: SGHVS and FQNEAQ. The CDR3 DNA reads as TGTGCCAGCAGTAGTGAGACGGGGGGGCGCACAGATACGCAGTATTTT. Protein sequence: CASSSETGGRTDTQYF. The entire variable domain, with the rest obtained from reference TRBV7-8 and TRBJ2-3, is as follows: GAGVSQSPRYKVAKRGQDVALRCDPISGHVSLFWYQQALGQGPEFLTYFQNEAQLDKSGLPSDRFFAERPEGSVSTLKIQRTQQEDSAVYLCASSSETGGRTDTQYFGPGTRLTVL.

The J gene is TRBJ2-4, the V gene TRBV5-5, with 9 bases aligning to TRBD1. The CDR3 runs 16 residues. Per germline, CDR1 SGHKS and CDR2 YYEKEE (reference sequence). Germline trimming cut 4 bases from V and 0 bases from J; bases unmatched to any gene: 5. CDR3 nucleotide sequence: TGTGCCAGCAGCGAGGGACAGGGTCTAGCCAAAAACATTCAGTACTTC. Encoded protein: CASSEGQGLAKNIQYF.

This clonotype was observed at least ten times. The chain employs TRBV10-3 and TRBJ1-2; TRBD1 agrees at 10 bases. CDR1 ENHRY and CDR2 SYGVKD come from the germline V gene. The CDR3 covers 13 residues. V gave up 6 bases and J gave up 8 bases; unmatched junction bases: 6. The CDR3 DNA sequence: TGTGCCATCAGCCGGGACAGGGGCGAGGGCTACACCTTC. This encodes CAISRDRGEGYTF.

This chain uses TRBV2 with TRBJ2-7; D may be TRBD2 (6 bases). Between the trimmed V and J ends, which lost 7 bases and 7 bases, there was a span of 14 bases. CDR3 length: 12 amino acids. Germline V gene sequence: CDR1 SNHLY, CDR2 FYNNEI. The CDR3 is CASKEGGNEQYF. DNA of the CDR3: TGTGCCAGCAAGGAAGGAGGGAATGAGCAGTACTTC. The whole variable domain, remainder taken from reference TRBV2 and TRBJ2-7, is EPEVTQTPSHQVTQMGQEVILRCVPISNHLYFYWYRQILGQKVEFLVSFYNNEISEKSEIFDDQFSVERPDGSNFTLKIRSTKLEDSAMYFCASKEGGNEQYFGPGTRLTVT.

This chain connects TRBV20-1 to TRBJ1-1; maybe TRBD1 (6 bases). The germline V gene has CDR1 DFQATT and CDR2 SNEGSKA (reference sequence). Trimming stripped 5 bases from V and 4 bases from J, with 14 bases between. This CDR3 comprises 13 residues. The DNA for the CDR3 is TGCAGTGCTCCCCGGGAAGGGGGCACTGAAGCTTTCTTT. This codes for CSAPREGGTEAFF.

This clonotype was counted a few times. The chain employs TRBV4-1 and TRBJ2-7; possible D gene TRBD1, 6 bases. Germline CDR1 is MGHRA and CDR2 is YSYEKL. The CDR3 totals 14 residues. Trimming pared 3 bases from V and 6 bases from J, leaving 15 bases between. The CDR3 here is CASSQPGTLLEQYF. CDR3 sequence (DNA): TGCGCCAGCAGCCAGCCCGGGACATTACTCGAGCAGTACTTC.

A remark on this clonotype: A junction boundary mismatches the germline segment, possibly from a read error. The J gene is TRBJ2-1, the V gene TRBV27, with no clear D. Germline CDR1 is MNHEY and CDR2 is SMNVEV (reference sequence). This CDR3 region has 12 residues. In nucleotides, the CDR3 is TGTGCCGGCAGTGAGGATTACAATGAGCAGTTCTTC. This sequence encodes CAGSEDYNEQFF.

This clonotype has just a few counts. The chain has TRBV2 and TRBJ2-1; 8 bases fit TRBD1. Germline V CDR1 and CDR2: SNHLY, FYNNEI. The CDR3 is 14 residues long. With 4 bases clipped from V and 4 bases from J, the junction kept 3 bases outside the gene matches. CDR3 bases: TGTGCCAGCAGTGTCCGGGACAGGTACAATGAGCAGTTCTTC. Amino acids: CASSVRDRYNEQFF.

This clonotype was picked up a small number of times. The V call is TRBV7-2, the J call TRBJ1-6, with D perhaps TRBD1 (5 bases). V was cut by 5 bases and J by 8 bases, with 16 bases left in between. The CDR3 contains 15 residues. Looked up from germline, CDR1 is SGHTA and CDR2 is FQGNSA. CDR3 bases: TGTGCCAGCAGCCCAGGGCCGGGGGGTTATTCACCCCTCCACTTT. This gives the protein CASSPGPGGYSPLHF.

This clonotype showed up many times. V and J are TRBV4-1 and TRBJ1-2; D uncertain. This CDR3 comprises 15 residues. Trimming stripped 0 bases from V and 5 bases from J, with 13 bases between. CDR1 and CDR2 from the germline V gene are MGHRA and YSYEKL. CDR3 residues: CASSQDYGGSYGYTF. DNA of the CDR3: TGCGCCAGCAGCCAAGATTACGGAGGGTCATATGGCTACACCTTC.

The table lists this clonotype with many counts. The chain recombines TRBV2 with TRBJ2-3, with a tentative D call TRBD1 (5 bases). V was cut by 8 bases and J by 0 bases, with 18 bases left in between. The germline CDR1 and CDR2 sequences are SNHLY and FYNNEI. The CDR3 runs to 16 residues. This CDR3 is CASRRATGLSTDTQYF. The CDR3 nucleotides read TGTGCCAGCCGACGGGCAACAGGATTGAGCACAGATACGCAGTATTTT. Full variable domain (missing parts from reference TRBV2 and TRBJ2-3): EPEVTQTPSHQVTQMGQEVILRCVPISNHLYFYWYRQILGQKVEFLVSFYNNEISEKSEIFDDQFSVERPDGSNFTLKIRSTKLEDSAMYFCASRRATGLSTDTQYFGPGTRLTVL.